Presented here are 26 T cell receptor beta chains from one specimen sequenced in a study of prognosis after radiotherapy for stage I lung cancer (dated by TCRdb to the early 2020s). Data came from an Illumina HiSeq 3000. The TCR beta CDR3 region was amplified from genomic DNA by two rounds of multiplex PCR. The first PCR round used primers specific to each TRBV and TRBJ gene, and the primer sequences were filed in Chinese patent CN105087789A. In TCRdb, the public reads were trimmed at Q25 with fastp and aligned with MiXCR, with productive beta chains retained. Here each entry gathers all rows of one CDR3 protein and keeps the most common genes and DNA. Counted in this sample were 24,000 or so distinct CDR3 sequences; more than 35% of them appeared once. Around a fifth of the sample is held by the ten biggest clonotypes. The sample in question was PBMCs, obtained before or after stereotactic body radiation therapy (not recorded which). The receptor set was obtained from a donor at least 50 years old with non-small cell lung cancer.

This clonotype appeared many times. CDR3 DNA: TGTGCCAGCAGCTTGGAACAGACGAATTCACCCCTCCACTTT. Residues: CASSLEQTNSPLHF. This chain connects TRBV7-9 to TRBJ1-6; D not resolved. Germline assignment: CDR1 SEHNR and CDR2 FQNEAQ (reference sequence). This CDR3 is 14 amino acids long. V was clipped by 3 bases and J by 7 bases, with 10 bases between them.

The chain has TRBV20-1 and TRBJ2-7; TRBD1 is a possible D gene (6 bases). Germline-derived CDR1 and CDR2 are DFQATT and SNEGSKA (reference sequence). The CDR3 totals 14 residues. Trimming cost V 3 bases and J 3 bases, with 15 bases left between them. The CDR3 DNA is TGCAGTGCTAGCCCCTTGACAGGCGTCTACGAGCAGTACTTC. Translated, it gives CSASPLTGVYEQYF.

This clonotype was seen a few times. The V gene is TRBV12-3 or TRBV12-4, the J gene TRBJ2-2; possibly TRBD2 for D (6 bases). V shed 3 bases and J shed 5 bases, with 19 bases lying between them. This CDR3 spans 17 amino acids. The CDR3 bases are TGTGCCAGCAGTTTGAATCGGGGGATGCAATTGACCGGGGAGCTGTTTTTT. It is translated as CASSLNRGMQLTGELFF.

The J gene is TRBJ1-5, the V gene TRBV6-4, with D uncertain. Trimming shortened V by 4 bases and J by 4 bases, and 8 bases separated the two germline ends. Germline loops: CDR1 MRHNA, CDR2 SNTAGT. The CDR3 is made up of 13 amino acids. The CDR3 spells CASSATANQPQHF. The CDR3 DNA sequence: TGTGCCAGCAGTGCCACAGCAAATCAGCCCCAGCATTTT.

There are a few counts of this clonotype. This may come from a read error, since a much larger clone is one base off. The chain recombines TRBV30 with TRBJ2-7; D unclear. The V end lost 5 bases, the J end lost 2 bases, and 10 bases lay between the germline ends. Germline V gives CDR1 GTSNPN, CDR2 SVGIG (reference sequence). The CDR3 has 12 residues. CDR3 nucleotide sequence: TGTGCCTGGGAATCAGGCCCCTACGAGCAGTACTTC. Translating gives CAWESGPYEQYF.

Worth noting for this clonotype: A far larger clone is just one base off, so this is likely a read error. The chain recombines TRBV7-3 with TRBJ2-7; 8 bases fit TRBD1. The length of the CDR3 is 13 residues. The germline V gene has CDR1 SGHTA and CDR2 FQGTGA. CDR3 sequence: CVSSEDREYEQYF. The CDR3 nucleotides read TGTGTCAGCAGCGAGGACAGGGAGTACGAGCAGTACTTC. Using reference TRBV7-3 and TRBJ2-7 for the parts outside the CDR3, the full variable domain is GAGVSQTPSNKVTEKGKYVELRCDPISGHTALYWYRQSLGQGPEFLIYFQGTGAADDSGLPNDRFFAVRPEGSVSTLKIQRTERGDSAVYLCVSSEDREYEQYFGPGTRLTVT.

Concerning this clonotype itself: A far more abundant clone sits one base away, making this likely a read error. This sequence joins TRBV7-2 and TRBJ2-7, with TRBD1 matching over 10 bases. CDR1 SGHTA and CDR2 FQGNSA come from the germline V gene. The CDR3 loop spans 14 amino acids. V shed 4 bases, J shed 4 bases, and the junction held 4 bases outside the gene matches. CDR3 in amino acids: CTSSWVGQGYEQYF. The CDR3 coding sequence is TGTACCAGCAGCTGGGTGGGACAGGGGTACGAGCAGTACTTC.

Of note for this clonotype: The germline gene is not matched at one end of the junction; a read error may be the cause. J is TRBJ2-1 and V is TRBV20-1; D is tentatively TRBD1 or TRBD2 (5 bases each). Germline V gene lookup returns CDR1 DFQATT and CDR2 SNEGSKA (reference sequence). The CDR3 totals 13 residues. The CDR3 DNA sequence: TGCAGTGCTAGGACACCGGGGCCCGGGGAGCAGCTCTTC. This sequence encodes CSARTPGPGEQLF.

The sample holds one count of this clonotype. V usage is TRBV3-1 and J usage is TRBJ1-2; unclear D gene. This CDR3 contains 13 residues. V was cut by 4 bases and J by 6 bases, with 12 bases left in between. The V gene's germline CDR1 is LGHDT and CDR2 YNNKEL (reference sequence). This chain's CDR3 is CASSPGKGNGYTF. The CDR3 nucleotides are TGTGCCAGCAGCCCCGGGAAGGGTAATGGCTACACCTTC.

V and J are TRBV11-2 and TRBJ1-5; no reliable D call. The germline gives CDR1 SGHAT, CDR2 FQNNGV. The CDR3 spans 13 residues. Trimming removed 5 bases from V and 1 base from J, with 6 bases in between. The CDR3 DNA reads TGTGCCAGCAGCGCGGCCAGCAATCAGCCCCAGCATTTT. This sequence encodes CASSAASNQPQHF.

This clonotype was counted ten times or more. V usage is TRBV5-1 and J usage is TRBJ2-7; D might be TRBD1 or TRBD2, each matching 5 bases. This CDR3 spans 15 amino acids. Between the trimmed V and J ends, which lost 0 bases and 3 bases, there was a span of 13 bases. Germline loops: CDR1 SGHRS, CDR2 YFSETQ. CDR3 in DNA: TGCGCCAGCAGCTTGGGGGGGACGGGGTACTACGAGCAGTACTTC. Translated: CASSLGGTGYYEQYF.

The V gene is TRBV6-2 or TRBV6-3, the J gene TRBJ2-7; 8 bases align to TRBD2. J was trimmed by 5 bases and V by 8 bases; bases with no gene match: 5. This CDR3 is built from 12 residues. CDR1 is MNHEY and CDR2 is SVGEGT in the germline V gene. The CDR3 loop is CASGKLADEQYF. CDR3 bases: TGTGCCAGCGGCAAACTAGCGGACGAGCAGTACTTC.

V is TRBV5-1 and J is TRBJ1-2; D might be TRBD1 (6 bases). V shed 4 bases and J shed 8 bases, with 15 bases lying between them. The CDR3 consists of 13 residues. CDR1 is SGHRS, CDR2 YFSETQ, per germline. CDR3 sequence (DNA): TGCGCCAGCAGCGTTGAAGGGGGAGGAGGCTACACCTTC. Translation: CASSVEGGGGYTF.

In the case of this clonotype: With only one base between it and a far larger clone, this is likely a read error. The J gene is TRBJ2-2, the V gene TRBV6-8; D not certain. This CDR3 contains 12 residues. CDR1 and CDR2 from the germline V gene are MNHGY and SAAAGT. Trimming took 5 bases from V and 6 from J, leaving 7 bases between them. The CDR3 nucleotides read TGTGCCAGCAGTACCGGACCCGGGGAGCTGTTTTTT. Amino acid sequence: CASSTGPGELFF.

The chain recombines TRBV6-4 with TRBJ2-2; a weak D match, TRBD1 (6 bases). Looked up from germline, CDR1 is MRHNA and CDR2 is SNTAGT. The CDR3 is 15 amino acids. With 7 bases removed from V and 0 bases from J, the gap between germline ends came to 12 bases. As DNA, the CDR3 is TGTGCCAGCACCCAGGACAGCTCGAACACCGGGGAGCTGTTTTTT. Amino acid sequence: CASTQDSSNTGELFF.

As regards this clonotype: This may be a read error: a much more frequent sequence differs by one nucleotide. This sequence joins TRBV7-9 and TRBJ1-4, with no clear D. V was pared by 4 bases and J by 4 bases, with 16 bases between. The CDR3 has 16 residues. CDR1 is SEHNR and CDR2 is FQNEAQ in the germline V gene (reference sequence). CDR3 nucleotide sequence: TGTGCCAGCAGCTCGTATGGGGTGACGGTTAATGAAAAACTGTTTTTT. Residues: CASSSYGVTVNEKLFF.

This clonotype was counted at least ten times. Written as DNA, the CDR3 is TGTGCCAGCAGCGATCCGGGACAGGGATACGAGCAGTACTTC. Amino acid sequence: CASSDPGQGYEQYF. This chain uses TRBV9 with TRBJ2-7; 9 positions agree with TRBD1. Germline trimming cut 3 bases from V and 4 bases from J; bases unmatched to any gene: 5. Germline V lookup: CDR1 SGDLS, CDR2 YYNGEE. The CDR3 runs to 14 residues.

Note on this clonotype: One end of the junction does not line up with germline, which may come from a read error. This chain connects TRBV6-9 to TRBJ1-2, with no clear D. This CDR3 has 17 residues. Per germline, CDR1 MNHGY and CDR2 SVAAGI. The CDR3 here is CARSFASGHIVNYGYTF. The CDR3 region has the DNA TGTGCCAGGAGTTTCGCGTCGGGCCACATCGTGAACTATGGCTACACCTTC.

V is TRBV20-1 and J is TRBJ2-7, with 14 bases fitting TRBD2. Germline trimming cut 5 bases from V and 6 bases from J; bases unmatched to any gene: 6. The CDR3 covers 14 residues. Germline V gene lookup returns CDR1 DFQATT and CDR2 SNEGSKA (reference sequence). The CDR3 sequence is CSAPGTSGSFEQYF. For the CDR3, the DNA is TGCAGTGCTCCCGGGACTAGCGGGAGTTTCGAGCAGTACTTC.

This clonotype appeared many times. The rearrangement joins TRBV18 to TRBJ1-3; 8 bases match TRBD1. The CDR3 totals 17 residues. Germline CDR1 KGHSH, CDR2 LQKENI. After removal of 2 bases from V and 2 bases from J, the junction contained 8 bases not matched to a gene. The CDR3 sequence is CASSPTTGTGTGNTIYF. The CDR3 DNA reads as TGTGCCAGCTCACCAACAACCGGGACAGGAACTGGAAACACCATATATTTT. Variable domain in full (rest from reference TRBV18 and TRBJ1-3): NAGVMQNPRHLVRRRGQEARLRCSPMKGHSHVYWYRQLPEEGLKFMVYLQKENIIDESGMPKERFSAEFPKEGPSILRIQQVVRGDSAAYFCASSPTTGTGTGNTIYFGEGSWLTVV.

This clonotype has a count of ten or more. The rearrangement joins TRBV20-1 to TRBJ2-7, with 9 bases that match TRBD2. In germline, CDR1 is DFQATT, CDR2 SNEGSKA (reference sequence). CDR3 length: 13 residues. With V trimmed by 6 bases and J by 0 bases, 3 bases remained unmatched. CDR3 region: CSAQTSGSYEQYF. CDR3 bases: TGCAGTGCCCAGACTAGCGGCTCCTACGAGCAGTACTTC.

Worth noting for this clonotype: This may stem from a read error, because a much larger clone lies one nucleotide away. This chain joins TRBV5-4 and TRBJ2-2, with 12 nucleotides matching TRBD2. The ends lost 4 bases at V and 6 bases at J; junction bases unmatched: 7. Germline V lookup: CDR1 SGHNT, CDR2 YYREEE (reference sequence). The CDR3 sequence is 16 residues long. The chain's CDR3 is CASSVTSGRLSGELFF. The CDR3 DNA is TGTGCCAGCAGCGTAACTAGCGGGAGGTTATCCGGGGAGCTGTTTTTT.

In the case of this clonotype: Being one base from a much bigger clone, this may be a read error. The chain carries TRBV20-1 and TRBJ2-5, with D unresolved. CDR1 DFQATT and CDR2 SNEGSKA come from the germline V gene (reference sequence). V dropped 6 bases and J dropped 2 bases, with 13 bases sitting between them. The length of the CDR3 is 13 residues. CDR3 region: CSAPVETQETQYF. The DNA for the CDR3 is TGCAGTGCCCCGGTAGAAACACAAGAGACCCAGTACTTC.

The rearrangement links TRBV27 to TRBJ2-1; 8 nucleotides match TRBD1. The CDR3 contains 14 residues. The V and J ends lost 2 bases and 9 bases, in that order; junction bases with no gene match: 6. CDR1 and CDR2 (germline): MNHEY, SMNVEV (reference sequence). CDR3 in DNA: TGTGCCAGCAGTTTAACACAGGGGGAAGTTGAGCAGTTCTTC. It translates to CASSLTQGEVEQFF.

To note about this clonotype: This could be a read error, since a much larger clone is one nucleotide away. The V gene is TRBV6-2 or TRBV6-3, the J gene TRBJ2-2; TRBD1 agrees at 10 bases. The CDR3 contains 15 residues. V was pared by 5 bases and J by 6 bases, with 6 bases of the junction left unmatched. Germline assignment: CDR1 MNHEY and CDR2 SVGEGT. For the CDR3, the DNA is TGTGCCAGCAGTGTCGGAGGACAGGGGGCCGGGGAGCTGTTTTTT. Its protein is CASSVGGQGAGELFF.

The CDR3 is CASSGTSGSYNEQFF. CDR3 DNA sequence: TGTGCCAGCAGTGGGACTAGCGGGAGTTACAATGAGCAGTTCTTC. The V gene is TRBV6-4, the J gene TRBJ2-1; the match to TRBD2 covers 13 bases. CDR3 length: 15 amino acids. CDR1 is MRHNA and CDR2 is SNTAGT in the germline V gene. V dropped 4 bases and J dropped 4; count of bases not matched to a gene: 1.